These 2 T cell receptor beta chains originate from one sample sequenced in a study of blood T cell repertoires in COVID-19. Assay: immunoSEQ multiplex PCR; the TCRdb copy retains only in-frame clones and omits some. This table holds approximately 100,000 clones, around 75% found once. The sequencing sample was made of peripheral blood. Source of these receptors: a human donor with acute or convalescent COVID-19. The donor label of this sample is uncertain.

This clone was detected a few times. The rearrangement links TRBV6-5 to TRBJ2-5; TRBD1 matches 7 bases. The V segment lost 8 bases and the J segment 3 bases; nucleotides outside the gene matches: 12. Germline V CDR1 and CDR2: MNHEY, SVGAGI. CDR3 size: 15 residues. CDR3 protein: CASCQSGTEKETQYF. CDR3 sequence (DNA): TGTGCCAGCTGCCAATCCGGGACAGAGAAAGAGACCCAGTACTTC.

This clone was counted a few times. The rearrangement links TRBV5-1 to TRBJ1-4; TRBD1 aligns across 10 bases. This CDR3 comprises 16 residues. V shed 4 bases and J 2 bases; nucleotides not matched to a gene: 5. Germline lookup yields CDR1 SGHRS and CDR2 YFSETQ. The CDR3 sequence is CASSEGQGITNEKLFF. The CDR3 nucleotides read TGCGCCAGCAGCGAGGGACAGGGGATTACTAATGAAAAACTGTTTTTT.